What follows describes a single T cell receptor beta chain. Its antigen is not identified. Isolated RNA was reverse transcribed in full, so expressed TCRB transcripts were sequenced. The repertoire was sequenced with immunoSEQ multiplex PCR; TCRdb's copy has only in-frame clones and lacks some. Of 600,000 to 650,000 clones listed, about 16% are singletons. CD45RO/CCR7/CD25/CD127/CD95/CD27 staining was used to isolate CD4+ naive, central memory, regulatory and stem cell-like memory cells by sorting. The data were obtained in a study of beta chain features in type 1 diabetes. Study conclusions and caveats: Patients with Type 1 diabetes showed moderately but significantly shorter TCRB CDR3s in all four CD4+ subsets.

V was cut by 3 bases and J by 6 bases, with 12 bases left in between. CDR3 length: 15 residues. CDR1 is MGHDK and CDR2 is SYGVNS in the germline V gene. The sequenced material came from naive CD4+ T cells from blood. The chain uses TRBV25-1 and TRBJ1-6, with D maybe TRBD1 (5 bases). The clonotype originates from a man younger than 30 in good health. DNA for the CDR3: TGTGCCAGCAGTGATATCGACAGCTTTAATTCACCCCTCCACTTT. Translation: CASSDIDSFNSPLHF.